The next 25 T cell receptor beta chains were all read from a single sample in a study of molecular identifiers for immune sequencing clone quantification. TCRdb reprocessed the PCR reads with MiXCR, giving one entry per CDR3 protein. This sample yields a few hundred thousand distinct CDR3 sequences, of which 24% are seen a single time; 0.65% to 0.95% belongs to the top ten. Sequenced input: naive CD8+ T cells from blood, with Jurkat cell RNA spiked in. The subset here: FACS-sorted CD8+CD4-CCR7+CD45RA+ naive T cells. The receptors derive from a human donor in good health. Some libraries in this study had Jurkat cell RNA spiked in.

Notes on this clonotype: One end of the junction does not line up with germline, which may come from a read error. In DNA form, the CDR3 reads TGTGCCAGCGGTTTAACCGCCGGGGAGCTGTTTTTT. Protein: CASGLTAGELFF. V is TRBV12-3 or TRBV12-4 and J is TRBJ2-2; the D is unclear. The CDR3 runs to 12 residues.

This clonotype was seen more than once but under ten times. The chain combines TRBV4-3 with TRBJ1-4, with 9 bases aligning to TRBD1. CDR3 length: 15 residues. With 4 bases clipped from V and 7 bases from J, the junction kept 7 bases outside the gene matches. Looked up from germline, CDR1 is LGHNA and CDR2 is YSLEER. CDR3 nucleotides: TGCGCCAGCAGCCCATACCGGGACAGGGCTGAAAAACTGTTTTTT. This encodes CASSPYRDRAEKLFF.

V gene TRBV19 combines with J gene TRBJ1-1; TRBD1 is a possible D gene (5 bases). Germline-derived CDR1 and CDR2 are LNHDA and SQIVND (reference sequence). The length of the CDR3 is 16 residues. V was pared by 1 base and J by 0 bases, with 12 bases between. CDR3 in amino acids: CASSIGPTAMNTEAFF. The CDR3 DNA reads as TGTGCCAGTAGTATAGGCCCGACAGCCATGAACACTGAAGCTTTCTTT. Full variable domain (missing parts from reference TRBV19 and TRBJ1-1): DGGITQSPKYLFRKEGQNVTLSCEQNLNHDAMYWYRQDPGQGLRLIYYSQIVNDFQKGDIAEGYSVSREKKESFPLTVTSAQKNPTAFYLCASSIGPTAMNTEAFFGQGTRLTVV.

V usage is TRBV2 and J usage is TRBJ2-7; no clear D. Germline CDR1 SNHLY, CDR2 FYNNEI. V shed 8 bases and J shed 1 base, with 9 bases lying between them. The CDR3 is 12 amino acids. The CDR3 bases are TGTGCCAGCGGGCCCCCTTCCTACGAGCAGTACTTC. Its protein product is CASGPPSYEQYF.

This clonotype was picked up many times. The genes are TRBV29-1 and TRBJ1-1; 9 bases fit TRBD1. This CDR3 has 12 residues. Unmatched junction bases numbered 1, after V lost 7 bases and J lost 1 base. CDR1 is SQVTM, CDR2 ANQGSEA, per germline. In DNA, the CDR3 is TGCAGCGGGGGACAGGGGAACACTGAAGCTTTCTTT. Its translation is CSGGQGNTEAFF.

Note on this clonotype: The conserved closing phenylalanine or tryptophan is absent in this CDR3, likely reflecting a read error. This sequence joins TRBV11-2 and TRBJ2-7, with TRBD2 matching 10 bases. V dropped 2 bases and J dropped 4; count of bases not matched to a gene: 8. This CDR3 is built from 16 residues. CDR1 is SGHAT, CDR2 FQNNGV, per germline. CDR3 in amino acids: CASSLQGLAQGYEQYL. CDR3 in DNA: TGTGCCAGCAGCTTACAGGGACTAGCGCAGGGATACGAGCAGTACCTC.

Notes on this clonotype: This could be a read error, since a much larger clone is one nucleotide away. The gene calls are TRBV2 and TRBJ1-1, with TRBD1 as a possible D gene (6 bases). The CDR3 consists of 13 residues. CDR1 is SNHLY and CDR2 is FYNNEI in the germline V gene. CDR3 in amino acids: CAGSDRTNTEAFF. As DNA, the CDR3 is TGTGCCGGCAGTGACAGGACGAACACTGAAGCTTTCTTT.

The chain uses TRBV7-9 and TRBJ2-3; 7 nucleotides align to TRBD2. Germline CDR1 SEHNR, CDR2 FQNEAQ (reference sequence). The trim removed 5 bases at V and 4 bases at J, leaving 9 bases unmatched. This CDR3 is built from 15 residues. CDR3 bases: TGTGCCAGCAGCCCGGGGGTGACTAGCCCAGATACGCAGTATTTT. It yields the protein CASSPGVTSPDTQYF.

As to this clonotype: This sequence may be a read error, since a much larger clone differs from it by one base. The chain recombines TRBV7-9 with TRBJ1-1; the D is unclear. Trimming left V 4 bases short and J 3 bases short, with 15 bases between. Germline loops: CDR1 SEHNR, CDR2 FQNEAQ (reference sequence). There are 15 residues in the CDR3. CDR3 DNA sequence: TGTGCCAGCAGCTCTACACAGTGGGCTGACACTGAAGCTTTCTTT. Protein product: CASSSTQWADTEAFF.

This clonotype showed up many times. V usage is TRBV28 and J usage is TRBJ1-5; 7 positions match TRBD1. The CDR3 length is 15 residues. After removal of 5 bases from V and 2 bases from J, the junction contained 6 bases not matched to a gene. Germline CDR1 reads MDHEN; CDR2 reads SYDVKM. CDR3 DNA: TGTGCCAGCAGTATCCGACAGGGAGGCAATCAGCCCCAGCATTTT. Its translation is CASSIRQGGNQPQHF.

This clonotype was counted at least ten times. The chain has TRBV24-1 and TRBJ2-3, with 10 positions matching TRBD2. CDR1 and CDR2 from the germline V gene are KGHDR and SFDVKD. J lost 2 bases, V lost 4 bases, and 11 bases had no gene match. CDR3 length equals 18 residues. The CDR3 DNA reads TGTGCCACCAGTGACGTCGCCGGGACTAGCGAAAACACAGATACGCAGTATTTT. Translation gives CATSDVAGTSENTDTQYF.

This clonotype showed up many times. The V and J genes are TRBV24-1 and TRBJ1-1; maybe TRBD1 (6 bases). The germline V gene encodes CDR1 KGHDR and CDR2 SFDVKD. V was pared by 0 bases and J by 4 bases, with 17 bases between. This CDR3 has 17 amino acids. The CDR3 nucleotides are TGTGCCACCAGTGATTTGCAGAGGGGGAATCGTGGCACTGAAGCTTTCTTT. Amino acid sequence: CATSDLQRGNRGTEAFF.

Notes on this clonotype: One end of the junction fails to match germline, which may point to a read error. This chain links TRBV13 with TRBJ2-2, with 7 bases identical to TRBD1. This CDR3 has 17 amino acids. Germline V gene data show CDR1 as PRHDT and CDR2 as FYEKMQ (reference sequence). The CDR3 DNA is TGTGCCAGCAGCGATAACGGGGACAGTAAAAGGAAGGGGGAGCTGTATTTT. Encoded protein: CASSDNGDSKRKGELYF.

In its sample, this clonotype was seen a few times. V is TRBV20-1 and J is TRBJ2-5; 11 bases match TRBD2. Germline trimming cut 0 bases from V and 11 bases from J; bases unmatched to any gene: 14. The CDR3 totals 16 residues. Germline V gives CDR1 DFQATT, CDR2 SNEGSKA (reference sequence). The CDR3: CSARDPPTSGSFMQYF. The DNA of the CDR3 is TGCAGTGCTAGAGATCCCCCCACTAGCGGGAGTTTCATGCAGTACTTC.

This chain links TRBV11-3 with TRBJ2-7; TRBD1 might be the D (5 bases). Germline CDR1 SGHNT, CDR2 YENEEA. V was trimmed by 4 bases and J by 2 bases, leaving 12 bases between them. This CDR3 spans 14 amino acids. Here the CDR3 DNA reads TGTGCCAGCAGCTCGGCAGGGAAACCCTACGAGCAGTACTTC. Protein: CASSSAGKPYEQYF. Filled out from reference TRBV11-3 and TRBJ2-7, the complete variable domain reads EAGVVQSPRYKIIEKKQPVAFWCNPISGHNTLYWYLQNLGQGPELLIRYENEEAVDDSQLPKDRFSAERLKGVDSTLKIQPAELGDSAVYLCASSSAGKPYEQYFGPGTRLTVT.

CDR3 nucleotides: TGTGCCAGCAGCCTAAGTTCCGGGACAGGGAACGAGCAGTACTTC. It specifies CASSLSSGTGNEQYF. The chain is built from TRBV7-9 and TRBJ2-7, with TRBD1 identical over 9 bases. After removal of 5 bases from V and 5 bases from J, the junction contained 10 bases not matched to a gene. The CDR3 is made up of 15 amino acids. Germline V gene sequence: CDR1 SEHNR, CDR2 FQNEAQ (reference sequence).

This clonotype was counted a single time. Since the CDR3 does not end with the conserved phenylalanine or tryptophan, this likely comes from a read error. V usage is TRBV7-6 and J usage is TRBJ1-5; D ambiguous. Trimming left V 4 bases short and J 7 bases short, with 14 bases between. Germline V CDR1 and CDR2: SGHVS, FNYEAQ. The CDR3 extends over 14 amino acids. The CDR3 sequence is CASSWAEGGQPQHL. CDR3 DNA sequence: TGTGCCAGCAGCTGGGCAGAGGGTGGGCAGCCCCAGCATCTT.

In nucleotides, the CDR3 is TGTGCCAGCAGTTACTCCGGGCAGGGGCACGAGACCCAGTACTTC. This translates into CASSYSGQGHETQYF. The chain links TRBV6-5 to TRBJ2-5; D is possibly TRBD1 (6 bases). V lost 0 bases to trimming and J lost 5 bases, with 13 bases between them. CDR3 length equals 15 residues. Germline CDR1 MNHEY, CDR2 SVGAGI.

This clonotype has a count of ten or more. The chain is built from TRBV6-5 and TRBJ2-3; 9 bases align to TRBD1. V lost 2 bases and J lost 4; bases outside the gene matches: 4. CDR3 size: 15 residues. Germline V CDR1 and CDR2: MNHEY, SVGAGI. CDR3 DNA: TGTGCCAGCAGTTACGCGGGACAGGGCGCAGATACGCAGTATTTT. It is translated as CASSYAGQGADTQYF.

The CDR3 bases are TGTGCCAGCTCACCCGGACAGGGGACCCACGTGGGGTACAATGAGCAGTTCTTC. This gives the protein CASSPGQGTHVGYNEQFF. V usage is TRBV18 and J usage is TRBJ2-1; 9 bases line up with TRBD1. The CDR3 loop spans 18 amino acids. The germline CDR1 and CDR2 sequences are KGHSH and LQKENI. V gave up 3 bases and J gave up 4 bases; unmatched junction bases: 13.

V usage is TRBV20-1 and J usage is TRBJ1-5, with unresolved D. The CDR3 covers 15 residues. Trimming took 2 bases from V and 0 from J, leaving 11 bases between them. Germline V gene lookup returns CDR1 DFQATT and CDR2 SNEGSKA (reference sequence). The CDR3 region has the DNA TGCAGTGCTAGATCCACAACTTCTAGCAATCAGCCCCAGCATTTT. Translation gives CSARSTTSSNQPQHF.

This clonotype appeared a few times. V and J are TRBV6-5 and TRBJ2-3; D unclear. The germline V gene has CDR1 MNHEY and CDR2 SVGAGI. V dropped 5 bases and J dropped 0 bases, with 12 bases sitting between them. This CDR3 spans 15 amino acids. The CDR3 loop reads CASSRKGLSTDTQYF. CDR3 DNA sequence: TGTGCCAGCAGTAGGAAGGGTCTTAGCACAGATACGCAGTATTTT.

This clonotype has only a few counts. V and J are TRBV10-2 and TRBJ2-2, with no clear D. Germline-derived CDR1 and CDR2 are WSHSY and SAAADI. The V end lost 6 bases, the J end lost 5 bases, and 13 bases lay between the germline ends. CDR3 length equals 14 residues. The CDR3 nucleotides read TGCGCCAGCAGAGCAACCTCCAGTACCGGGGAGCTGTTTTTT. Residues: CASRATSSTGELFF.

This clonotype turned up a few times. The chain is built from TRBV30 and TRBJ2-3; 10 nucleotides match TRBD2. With 4 bases clipped from V and 6 bases from J, the junction kept 7 bases outside the gene matches. The CDR3 loop spans 14 amino acids. Germline values: CDR1 GTSNPN, CDR2 SVGIG (reference sequence). The CDR3 sequence is CAWTSGRGLDTQYF. In DNA, the CDR3 is TGTGCCTGGACTAGCGGGAGAGGGTTGGATACGCAGTATTTT.

The V and J genes are TRBV27 and TRBJ2-3, with 11 bases that match TRBD2. Germline values: CDR1 MNHEY, CDR2 SMNVEV (reference sequence). The J segment lost 5 bases and the V segment lost 2 bases, leaving 6 bases of the junction unmatched. The length of the CDR3 is 16 residues. CDR3 nucleotides: TGTGCCAGCAGTTTAACCCTAGCGGGAGGAGGAGATACGCAGTATTTT. It yields the protein CASSLTLAGGGDTQYF.